Listed here are 22 T cell receptor beta chains from one sample, sequenced in a study of Graves' ophthalmopathy and Graves' hyperthyroidism. Amplification targeted the TCR beta CDR3 regions, with RNA transcripts as the source material. Amplification began with first-round RT-PCR using HTBI primers, then second-round multiplex PCR was performed. TCRdb analysed the multiplex PCR reads with MiXCR anew, one entry per CDR3 protein. Of fewer than 400,000 distinct CDR3 sequences in the sample, about a sixth were seen once. The sample taken for sequencing was peripheral blood. These receptors all stem from a woman between 18 and 29 years old with Graves' ophthalmopathy.

This clonotype was observed many times. This rearrangement joins TRBV20-1 to TRBJ2-6; 7 nucleotides align to TRBD1. After removal of 3 bases from V and 0 bases from J, the junction contained 5 bases not matched to a gene. This CDR3 is built from 16 residues. Per germline, CDR1 DFQATT and CDR2 SNEGSKA (reference sequence). The chain's CDR3 is CSASRDSFSGANVLTF. DNA for the CDR3: TGCAGTGCTAGCCGGGACAGCTTCTCTGGGGCCAACGTCCTGACTTTC.

The table lists this clonotype with many counts. In DNA form, the CDR3 reads TGTGCCAGTAGTACCGACAGGGGAGATGTTTATGGCTACACCTTC. Translated: CASSTDRGDVYGYTF. The V and J genes are TRBV19 and TRBJ1-2; 8 bases match TRBD1. The trim removed 4 bases at V and 5 bases at J, leaving 9 bases unmatched. The germline V gene has CDR1 LNHDA and CDR2 SQIVND (reference sequence). This CDR3 comprises 15 residues.

In this sample, this clonotype turned up many times. This rearrangement joins TRBV5-1 to TRBJ1-1, with D tentatively TRBD1 (6 bases). In germline, CDR1 is SGHRS, CDR2 YFSETQ. Between the trimmed V and J ends, which lost 0 bases and 5 bases, there was a span of 11 bases. There are 14 residues in the CDR3. The CDR3 DNA is TGCGCCAGCAGCTTGGGTGGGGGGCAGACTGAAGCTTTCTTT. It codes for CASSLGGGQTEAFF.

This clonotype was counted many times. The gene calls are TRBV7-9 and TRBJ2-7, with 9 nucleotides matching TRBD1. V was pared by 4 bases and J by 4 bases, with 8 bases of the junction left unmatched. This CDR3 region has 15 residues. Germline V gene lookup returns CDR1 SEHNR and CDR2 FQNEAQ (reference sequence). CDR3: CASSSPGQGKYEQYF. CDR3 bases: TGTGCCAGCAGCTCCCCGGGACAGGGAAAGTACGAGCAGTACTTC.

This clonotype was recorded at least ten times. The rearrangement uses TRBV20-1 and TRBJ2-5; TRBD2 aligns across 7 bases. Germline values: CDR1 DFQATT, CDR2 SNEGSKA (reference sequence). The CDR3 runs 12 residues. Trimming at V came to 5 bases and at J to 2 bases, leaving 2 bases not matched to a gene. CDR3 amino acids: CSAASGQETQYF. In nucleotides, the CDR3 is TGCAGTGCTGCTAGCGGTCAAGAGACCCAGTACTTC.

This clonotype has at least ten counts. The rearrangement uses TRBV12-3 or TRBV12-4 and TRBJ1-1; maybe TRBD1 (6 bases). This CDR3 region has 14 residues. V lost 2 bases to trimming and J lost 8 bases, with 15 bases between them. The CDR3 reads CASSLRGTIPEAFF. The CDR3 nucleotides read TGTGCCAGCAGTTTAAGGGGGACCATACCCGAAGCTTTCTTT.

This rearrangement joins TRBV6-5 to TRBJ1-2; D remains unclear. Germline CDR1 MNHEY, CDR2 SVGAGI. With 0 bases removed from V and 8 bases from J, the gap between germline ends came to 13 bases. This CDR3 is built from 14 residues. The CDR3, as DNA: TGTGCCAGCAGTTACTCGAGACTGGAGGTGGGCTACACCTTC. Amino acid sequence: CASSYSRLEVGYTF.

This clonotype occurred many times. The chain recombines TRBV6-5 with TRBJ1-1, with TRBD1 identical over 7 bases. This CDR3 is built from 14 residues. Trimming removed 2 bases from V and 0 bases from J; junction bases left unmatched: 0. From germline, CDR1 is MNHEY and CDR2 SVGAGI. The chain's CDR3 is CASSYRGLNTEAFF. The DNA of the CDR3 is TGTGCCAGCAGTTACAGGGGGCTGAACACTGAAGCTTTCTTT.

This clonotype was counted at least ten times. The chain has TRBV30 and TRBJ1-1; the D is unclear. In germline, CDR1 is GTSNPN, CDR2 SVGIG (reference sequence). This CDR3 has 14 amino acids. The ends were cut back, 4 bases at V and 4 bases at J, with 16 bases in the middle. DNA for the CDR3: TGTGCCTGGACCTTTTCAGCTTTTGGCACTGAAGCTTTCTTT. This gives the protein CAWTFSAFGTEAFF.

This clonotype was seen many times. The chain joins TRBV30 to TRBJ1-6, with 8 nucleotides matching TRBD1. Germline assignment: CDR1 GTSNPN and CDR2 SVGIG (reference sequence). The CDR3 covers 14 residues. V trimming: 0 bases; J trimming: 10 bases; junction bases outside the gene matches: 5. The CDR3 region has the DNA TGTGCCTGGAGTGTAGGGACAGGCGACTCACCCCTCCACTTT. Translated, it gives CAWSVGTGDSPLHF.

The chain joins TRBV6-5 to TRBJ1-1; D is uncertain. This CDR3 has 15 amino acids. Trimming shortened V by 4 bases and J by 3 bases, and 15 bases separated the two germline ends. Germline V gene sequence: CDR1 MNHEY, CDR2 SVGAGI. The DNA for the CDR3 is TGTGCCAGCAGTTTGGGGTCGGCGCCGGACACTGAAGCTTTCTTT. It codes for CASSLGSAPDTEAFF.

This clonotype was picked up many times. In DNA form, the CDR3 reads TGTGCCAGCACGCGTGCTAGCGGTTACTATAATTCACCCCTCCACTTT. It yields the protein CASTRASGYYNSPLHF. The rearrangement joins TRBV28 to TRBJ1-6; D remains ambiguous. CDR1 and CDR2 (germline): MDHEN, SYDVKM. The V end was cut by 7 bases, the J end by 3 bases, with 16 bases between. The CDR3 length is 16 residues.

This clonotype was seen ten or more times. J is TRBJ2-5 and V is TRBV7-3; 7 bases line up with TRBD2. CDR3 length equals 14 residues. Germline CDR1 reads SGHTA; CDR2 reads FQGTGA. The V segment lost 6 bases and the J segment 5 bases; nucleotides outside the gene matches: 9. This chain's CDR3 is CASSPAGRVETQYF. DNA for the CDR3: TGTGCCAGCAGTCCAGCGGGAAGGGTGGAGACCCAGTACTTC.

This clonotype came up many times. The J gene is TRBJ1-5, the V gene TRBV7-2; D ambiguous. Trimming pared 3 bases from V and 0 bases from J, leaving 9 bases between. This CDR3 region has 15 residues. Germline CDR1 SGHTA, CDR2 FQGNSA. In nucleotides, the CDR3 is TGTGCCAGCAGCTTTAGGCATTATAGCAATCAGCCCCAGCATTTT. It translates to CASSFRHYSNQPQHF.

This clonotype was counted between two and nine times. V gene TRBV19 combines with J gene TRBJ1-2; 8 bases align to TRBD1. In germline, CDR1 is LNHDA, CDR2 SQIVND (reference sequence). The CDR3 consists of 15 residues. The V and J ends lost 6 bases and 2 bases, in that order; junction bases with no gene match: 8. The CDR3 DNA reads TGTGCCAGTAGGCCAGGGGGCGAAGGGAACTATGGCTACACCTTC. This encodes CASRPGGEGNYGYTF.

This clonotype occurred many times. The chain employs TRBV15 and TRBJ1-6; a weak D match, TRBD1 (5 bases). Trimming pared 4 bases from V and 6 bases from J, leaving 13 bases between. The CDR3 length is 15 residues. Germline values: CDR1 LNHNV, CDR2 YYDKDF (reference sequence). The CDR3 DNA reads as TGTGCCACCAGCACCAAACCGGGACCTAATTCACCCCTCCACTTT. Its protein is CATSTKPGPNSPLHF.

This clonotype has ten or more counts. The chain employs TRBV7-2 and TRBJ2-7; D might be TRBD1 (6 bases). CDR1 SGHTA and CDR2 FQGNSA come from the germline V gene. CDR3 length equals 12 residues. The ends were cut back, 4 bases at V and 6 bases at J, with 10 bases in the middle. Here the CDR3 DNA reads TGTGCCAGCAGCTCCAGGGGTTTCGAGCAGTACTTC. As protein: CASSSRGFEQYF.

This clonotype has at least ten counts. The CDR3 reads CASSYEQGSSYEQYF. Here the CDR3 DNA reads TGTGCCAGCAGTTACGAACAGGGAAGCTCCTACGAGCAGTACTTC. J is TRBJ2-7 and V is TRBV6-2 or TRBV6-3; tentative D call: TRBD1 (6 bases). V lost 2 bases and J 0 bases, leaving 11 bases between the germline ends. The CDR3 covers 15 residues. Germline V gives CDR1 MNHEY, CDR2 SVGEGT.

The rearrangement links TRBV7-6 to TRBJ1-5, with 9 bases fitting TRBD1. The CDR3 covers 14 residues. Germline V lookup: CDR1 SGHVS, CDR2 FNYEAQ. J lost 5 bases, V lost 5 bases, and 4 bases had no gene match. The DNA of the CDR3 is TGTGCCAGCAGCCGACAGGGGGAACATCAGCCCCAGCATTTT. It yields the protein CASSRQGEHQPQHF.

This clonotype was recorded many times. V usage is TRBV6-2 or TRBV6-3 and J usage is TRBJ1-5; weak D call: TRBD1 (6 bases). There are 15 residues in the CDR3. From germline, CDR1 is MNHEY and CDR2 SVGEGT. The V end lost 4 bases, the J end lost 0 bases, and 10 bases lay between the germline ends. This CDR3 reads CASSSGTLSNQPQHF. For the CDR3, the DNA is TGTGCCAGCAGTTCCGGGACACTTAGCAATCAGCCCCAGCATTTT.

This clonotype has a count of ten or more. V is TRBV27 and J is TRBJ2-4, with D perhaps matching TRBD2 (5 bases). Trimming took off 4 bases at V and 6 bases at J, with 16 bases between the two ends. CDR3 length: 15 amino acids. Germline-derived CDR1 and CDR2 are MNHEY and SMNVEV (reference sequence). CDR3 region: CASSSSLEGVNIQYF. The CDR3 DNA reads TGTGCCAGCAGTTCCTCTCTAGAGGGAGTAAACATTCAGTACTTC.

This clonotype was seen at least ten times. J is TRBJ2-2 and V is TRBV5-6; tentative D call: TRBD2 (5 bases). Trimming shortened V by 2 bases and J by 2 bases, and 10 bases separated the two germline ends. CDR3 size: 15 residues. Germline-derived CDR1 and CDR2 are SGHDT and YYEEEE. CDR3 in amino acids: CASSFGLANTGELFF. The CDR3 DNA follows: TGTGCCAGCAGCTTCGGCCTAGCAAACACCGGGGAGCTGTTTTTT.